This T cell receptor beta chain is drawn from a study of blood T cell repertoires in COVID-19. Across the whole study: Collection of acute and convalescent COVID-19 samples took place in the United States, Italy and Spain.

Unmatched junction bases numbered 1, after V lost 0 bases and J lost 4 bases. Germline CDR1 SGHTA, CDR2 FQGTGA. The CDR3 length is 14 residues. In the original workflow: Nucleated cell counts were estimated from reference gene primer amplification. Measured with immunoSEQ multiplex PCR; TCRdb has only the in-frame clones, and not every one. The V and J calls and clone size are taken from that table; D and trimming were inferred from the DNA. The sample lists some 230,000 clones, approximately 80% occurring once. With respect to this clone: This same CDR3 is encoded by further DNA sequences in the sample.

The source material was peripheral blood. This receptor was obtained from a woman aged 45-59 years with acute or convalescent COVID-19. The chain combines TRBV7-3 with TRBJ2-3, with TRBD1 matching 7 bases. CDR3 sequence: CASSLTGGADTQYF. In nucleotides, the CDR3 is TGTGCCAGCAGCTTAACAGGGGGCGCAGATACGCAGTATTTT.